This TCR beta chain was captured in a study of siplizumab effects on memory and regulatory T cells. Study-wide points: Solely a minor proportion of alloreactive clones could be assigned to unstimulated subsets. Contribution to the alloresponse seemed major for naive T cells, which also seemed more diverse than memory cells.

The assay was immunoSEQ multiplex PCR, and TCRdb's table has in-frame clones only and misses some. The profile shows 100,000 or so clones, roughly 92% of them singletons. As regards this clone: Its antigen is not identified.

In germline, CDR1 is MDHEN, CDR2 SYDVKM. The CDR3 length is 16 residues. The V and J ends lost 4 bases and 4 bases respectively, with 14 bases between them. V and J are TRBV28 and TRBJ2-6; the D gene is possibly TRBD2 (6 bases). The sequencing sample was made of Tregs sorted from blood. The receptor comes from a human donor in good health. The CDR3 is CASSSGLPPGANVLTF. CDR3 DNA: TGTGCCAGCAGTTCGGGACTGCCACCGGGGGCCAACGTCCTGACTTTC.